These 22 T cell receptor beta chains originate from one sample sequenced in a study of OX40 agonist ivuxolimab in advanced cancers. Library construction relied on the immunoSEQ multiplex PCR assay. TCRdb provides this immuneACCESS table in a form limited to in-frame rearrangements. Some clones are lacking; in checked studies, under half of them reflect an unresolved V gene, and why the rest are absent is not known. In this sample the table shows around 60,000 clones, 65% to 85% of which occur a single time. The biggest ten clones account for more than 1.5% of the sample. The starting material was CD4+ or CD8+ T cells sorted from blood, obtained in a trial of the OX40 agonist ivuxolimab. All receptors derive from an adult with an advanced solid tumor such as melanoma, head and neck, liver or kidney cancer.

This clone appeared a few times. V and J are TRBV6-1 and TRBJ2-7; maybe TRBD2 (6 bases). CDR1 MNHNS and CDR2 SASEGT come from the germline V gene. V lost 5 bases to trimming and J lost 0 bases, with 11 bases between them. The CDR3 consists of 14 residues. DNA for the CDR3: TGTGCCAGCAGTATGCGGGAAGGCTCCTACGAGCAGTACTTC. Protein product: CASSMREGSYEQYF.

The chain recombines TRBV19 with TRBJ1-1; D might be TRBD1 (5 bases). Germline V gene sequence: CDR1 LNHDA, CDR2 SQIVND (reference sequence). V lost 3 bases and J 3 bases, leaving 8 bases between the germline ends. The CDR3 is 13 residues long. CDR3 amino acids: CASSMAGYTEAFF. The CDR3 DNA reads TGTGCCAGTAGTATGGCAGGGTACACTGAAGCTTTCTTT.

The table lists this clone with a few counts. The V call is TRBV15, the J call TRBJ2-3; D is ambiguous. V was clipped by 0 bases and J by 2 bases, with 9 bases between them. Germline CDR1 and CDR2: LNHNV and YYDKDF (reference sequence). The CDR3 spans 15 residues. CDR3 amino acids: CATSREGRPTDTQYF. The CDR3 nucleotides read TGTGCCACCAGCAGAGAAGGGCGCCCCACAGATACGCAGTATTTT.

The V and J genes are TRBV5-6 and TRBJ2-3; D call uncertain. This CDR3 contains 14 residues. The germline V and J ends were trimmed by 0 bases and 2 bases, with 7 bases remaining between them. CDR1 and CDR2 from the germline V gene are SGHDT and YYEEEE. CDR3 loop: CASSLDSHTDTQYF. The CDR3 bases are TGTGCCAGCAGCTTGGACAGTCACACAGATACGCAGTATTTT.

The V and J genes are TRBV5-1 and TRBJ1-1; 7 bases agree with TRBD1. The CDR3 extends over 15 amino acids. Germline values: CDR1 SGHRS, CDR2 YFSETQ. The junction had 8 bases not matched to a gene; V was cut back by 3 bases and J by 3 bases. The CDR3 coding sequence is TGCGCCAGCAGCTCTACAGGGGTTAGGGACACTGAAGCTTTCTTT. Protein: CASSSTGVRDTEAFF.

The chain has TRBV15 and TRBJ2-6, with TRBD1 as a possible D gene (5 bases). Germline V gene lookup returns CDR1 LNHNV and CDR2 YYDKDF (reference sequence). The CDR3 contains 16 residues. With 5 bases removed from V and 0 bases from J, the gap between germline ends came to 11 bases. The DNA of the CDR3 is TGTGCCACCAGCGGAAACAGGAACTCTGGGGCCAACGTCCTGACTTTC. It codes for CATSGNRNSGANVLTF. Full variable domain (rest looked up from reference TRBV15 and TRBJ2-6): DAMVIQNPRYQVTQFGKPVTLSCSQTLNHNVMYWYQQKSSQAPKLLFHYYDKDFNNEADTPDNFQSRRPNTSFCFLDIRSPGLGDTAMYLCATSGNRNSGANVLTFGAGSRLTVL.

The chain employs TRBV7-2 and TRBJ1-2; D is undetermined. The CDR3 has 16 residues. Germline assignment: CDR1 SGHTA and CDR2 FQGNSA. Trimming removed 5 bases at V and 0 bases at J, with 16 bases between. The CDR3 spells CASSLRTSEANYGYTF. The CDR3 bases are TGTGCCAGCAGCCTCAGGACTTCAGAAGCTAACTATGGCTACACCTTC. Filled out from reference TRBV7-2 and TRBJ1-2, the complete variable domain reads GAGVSQSPSNKVTEKGKDVELRCDPISGHTALYWYRQSLGQGLEFLIYFQGNSAPDKSGLPSDRFSAERTGGSVSTLTIQRTQQEDSAVYLCASSLRTSEANYGYTFGSGTRLTVV.

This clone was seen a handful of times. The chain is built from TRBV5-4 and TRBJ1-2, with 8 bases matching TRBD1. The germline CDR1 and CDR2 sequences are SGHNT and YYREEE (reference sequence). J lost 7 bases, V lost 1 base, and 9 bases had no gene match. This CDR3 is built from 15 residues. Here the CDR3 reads CASSLWAGGLSGYTF. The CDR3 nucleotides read TGTGCCAGCAGCTTGTGGGCAGGGGGCTTAAGTGGCTACACCTTC.

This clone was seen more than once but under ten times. CDR3 bases: TGTGCCAGCAGCTCCACACAAACAGGTAACACTGAAGCTTTCTTT. Its translation is CASSSTQTGNTEAFF. The chain recombines TRBV5-4 with TRBJ1-1, with a tentative D call TRBD1 (5 bases). With 3 bases removed from V and 2 bases from J, the gap between germline ends came to 14 bases. Germline-derived CDR1 and CDR2 are SGHNT and YYREEE (reference sequence). The CDR3 consists of 15 residues.

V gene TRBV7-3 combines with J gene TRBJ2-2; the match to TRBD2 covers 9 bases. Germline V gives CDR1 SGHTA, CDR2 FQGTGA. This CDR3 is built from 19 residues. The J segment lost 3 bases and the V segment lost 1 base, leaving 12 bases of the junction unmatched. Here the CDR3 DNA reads TGTGCCAGCAGCTTAAAGGGAGTTCTAGCGGGAAGAGACACCGGGGAGCTGTTTTTT. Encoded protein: CASSLKGVLAGRDTGELFF.

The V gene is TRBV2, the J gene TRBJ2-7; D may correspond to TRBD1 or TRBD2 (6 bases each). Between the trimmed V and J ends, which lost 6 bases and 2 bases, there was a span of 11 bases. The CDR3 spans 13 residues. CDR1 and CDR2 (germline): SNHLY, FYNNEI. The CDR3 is CASREGGPYEQYF. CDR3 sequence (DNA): TGTGCCAGCAGGGAGGGGGGCCCCTACGAGCAGTACTTC.

CDR3: CASSLVADGRTYTF. Written as DNA, the CDR3 is TGTGCCAGCAGCTTAGTAGCAGACGGACGGACCTACACCTTC. The chain recombines TRBV11-1 with TRBJ1-2; D is uncertain. The CDR3 sequence is 14 residues long. Trimming cost V 1 base and J 10 bases, with 16 bases left between them. Germline V gives CDR1 SGHAT, CDR2 FQDESV (reference sequence). The full variable domain, rest sourced from reference TRBV11-1 and TRBJ1-2, is EAEVAQSPRYKITEKSQAVAFWCDPISGHATLYWYRQILGQGPELLVQFQDESVVDDSQLPKDRFSAERLKGVDSTLKIQPAELGDSAMYLCASSLVADGRTYTFGSGTRLTVV.

The CDR3 DNA follows: TGCGCCAGCCAGGGACAGGGAAACTATGGCTACACCTTC. Translating gives CASQGQGNYGYTF. J is TRBJ1-2 and V is TRBV5-1; 9 bases agree with TRBD1. Germline trimming cut 7 bases from V and 2 bases from J; bases unmatched to any gene: 3. CDR1 and CDR2 from the germline V gene are SGHRS and YFSETQ. The CDR3 has 13 amino acids. Supplemented by reference TRBV5-1 and TRBJ1-2, the full variable domain reads KAGVTQTPRYLIKTRGQQVTLSCSPISGHRSVSWYQQTPGQGLQFLFEYFSETQRNKGNFPGRFSGRQFSNSRSEMNVSTLELGDSALYLCASQGQGNYGYTFGSGTRLTVV.

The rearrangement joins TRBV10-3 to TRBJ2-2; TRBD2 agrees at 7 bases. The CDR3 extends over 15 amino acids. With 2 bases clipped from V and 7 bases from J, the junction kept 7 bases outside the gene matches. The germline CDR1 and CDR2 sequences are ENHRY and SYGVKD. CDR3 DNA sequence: TGTGCCATCAGTGAGCTGTGGGGGGGACTCGGGGAGCTGTTTTTT. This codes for CAISELWGGLGELFF.

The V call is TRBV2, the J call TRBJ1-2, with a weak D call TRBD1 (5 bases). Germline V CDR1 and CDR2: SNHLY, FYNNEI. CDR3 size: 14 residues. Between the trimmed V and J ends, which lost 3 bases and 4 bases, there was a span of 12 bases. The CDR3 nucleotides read TGTGCCAGCAGTGACCGGCAGGGTAGCTATGGCTACACCTTC. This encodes CASSDRQGSYGYTF.

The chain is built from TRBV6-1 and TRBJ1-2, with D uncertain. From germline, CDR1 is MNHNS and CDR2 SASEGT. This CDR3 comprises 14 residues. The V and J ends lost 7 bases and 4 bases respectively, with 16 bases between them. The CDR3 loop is CASTLEEGVYGYTF. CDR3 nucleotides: TGTGCCAGCACCTTGGAGGAGGGTGTCTATGGCTACACCTTC.

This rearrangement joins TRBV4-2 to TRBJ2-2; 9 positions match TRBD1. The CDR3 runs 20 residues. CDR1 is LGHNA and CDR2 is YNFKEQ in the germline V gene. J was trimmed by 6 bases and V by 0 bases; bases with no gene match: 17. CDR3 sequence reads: CASSQESTIGTGFSAGELFF. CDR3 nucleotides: TGTGCCAGCAGCCAAGAATCTACCATTGGGACAGGGTTTTCAGCCGGGGAGCTGTTTTTT.

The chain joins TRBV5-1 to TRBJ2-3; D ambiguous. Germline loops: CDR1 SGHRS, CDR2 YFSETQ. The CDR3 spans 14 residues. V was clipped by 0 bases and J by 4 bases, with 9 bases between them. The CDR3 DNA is TGCGCCAGCAGCTTGGCCCAAATGCCAGATACGCAGTATTTT. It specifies CASSLAQMPDTQYF.

The CDR3 coding sequence is TGTGCCAGCCTCACCGGCGGGAGGGCCGTAGGCGAGCAGTACTTC. Amino acids: CASLTGGRAVGEQYF. The chain combines TRBV14 with TRBJ2-7; 9 bases fit TRBD2. This CDR3 has 15 residues. Germline V CDR1 and CDR2: SGHDN, FVKESK. Trimming cost V 8 bases and J 6 bases; bases outside gene matches: 14. The whole variable domain, remainder taken from reference TRBV14 and TRBJ2-7, is EAGVTQFPSHSVIEKGQTVTLRCDPISGHDNLYWYRRVMGKEIKFLLHFVKESKQDESGMPNNRFLAERTGGTYSTLKVQPAELEDSGVYFCASLTGGRAVGEQYFGPGTRLTVT.

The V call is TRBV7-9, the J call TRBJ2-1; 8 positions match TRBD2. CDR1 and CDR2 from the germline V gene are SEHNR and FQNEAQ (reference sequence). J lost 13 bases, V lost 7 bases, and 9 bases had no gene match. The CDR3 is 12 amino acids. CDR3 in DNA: TGTGCCAGCACCACCCAACTAGCGGAACAGTTCTTC. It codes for CASTTQLAEQFF.

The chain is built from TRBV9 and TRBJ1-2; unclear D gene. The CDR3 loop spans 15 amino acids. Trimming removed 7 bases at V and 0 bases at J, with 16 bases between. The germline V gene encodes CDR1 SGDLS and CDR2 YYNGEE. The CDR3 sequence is CASQAVIPTNYGYTF. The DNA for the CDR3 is TGTGCCAGCCAGGCCGTGATACCAACTAACTATGGCTACACCTTC.

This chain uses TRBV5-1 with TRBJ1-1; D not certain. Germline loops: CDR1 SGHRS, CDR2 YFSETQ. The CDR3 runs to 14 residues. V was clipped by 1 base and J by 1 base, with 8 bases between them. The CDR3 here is CASSLFGENTEAFF. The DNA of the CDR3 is TGCGCCAGCAGCTTGTTCGGGGAGAACACTGAAGCTTTCTTT.